This entry lists 28 T cell receptor beta chains sequenced from one sample in a study of CD4 and CD8 cells across lung adenocarcinoma regions. TCRdb passed the PCR reads through MiXCR, listing each CDR3 protein once. The sample has 13,000 or so distinct CDR3 sequences; around 45% are singletons. Sequenced: CD4+ T cells from the center of a lung tumor. Receptor source: a male donor with lung adenocarcinoma. The CD4 and CD8 labels of this study may be unreliable.

By sample share, this clonotype is medium-sized (0.01 to 0.1%). The V call is TRBV6-5, the J call TRBJ2-5; 10 bases line up with TRBD2. The trim removed 6 bases at V and 4 bases at J, leaving 5 bases unmatched. Germline CDR1 MNHEY, CDR2 SVGAGI. The CDR3 length is 14 residues. This CDR3 is CASRAGTSVETQYF. The CDR3 DNA reads as TGTGCCAGCAGGGCCGGGACTAGCGTAGAGACCCAGTACTTC.

By sample fraction, this clonotype is medium-sized. The CDR3 DNA reads TGCGCCAGCAGGGCTAGCGGAAGCACAGATACGCAGTATTTT. Translation gives CASRASGSTDTQYF. The genes are TRBV10-2 and TRBJ2-3, with 7 bases that match TRBD2. CDR1 and CDR2 from the germline V gene are WSHSY and SAAADI. The CDR3 is 14 amino acids. Trimming took 6 bases from V and 0 from J; bases not matched to a gene: 3.

This clonotype appeared many times. The rearrangement uses TRBV6-1 and TRBJ1-2; the D is unclear. The CDR3 is made up of 14 amino acids. Germline CDR1 MNHNS, CDR2 SASEGT. The ends were cut back, 1 base at V and 7 bases at J, with 13 bases in the middle. In nucleotides, the CDR3 is TGTGCCAGCAGTGAAGTGCCCGGGGAGGGTGGCTACACCTTC. The encoded protein is CASSEVPGEGGYTF.

A word on this clonotype: One end of the junction fails to match germline, which may point to a read error. This chain connects TRBV6-1 to TRBJ2-3; D not resolved. The CDR3 totals 14 residues. The germline V gene has CDR1 MNHNS and CDR2 SASEGT. CDR3 coding DNA: TGTGCCAGCACCGAGACTGGCGGCTCAGATACGCAGTACTTT. It codes for CASTETGGSDTQYF.

This clonotype was seen repeatedly, ten times or more. The genes are TRBV6-1 and TRBJ1-6; D unclear. This CDR3 comprises 13 residues. The germline V and J ends were trimmed by 6 bases and 10 bases, with 13 bases remaining between them. Germline CDR1 and CDR2: MNHNS and SASEGT. The CDR3 region has the DNA TGTGCCAGCAGCGCCAACCCTGTATCACCCCTCCACTTT. This gives the protein CASSANPVSPLHF.

By sample share, this clonotype is medium-sized. V usage is TRBV12-3 or TRBV12-4 and J usage is TRBJ2-3; 14 bases match TRBD2. J gave up 0 bases and V 5 bases, and 4 bases lay outside the gene matches. This CDR3 has 17 residues. CDR3 in DNA: TGTGCCAGCAGTGGGACTAGCGGGAGTGGTAGCACAGATACGCAGTATTTT. Encoded protein: CASSGTSGSGSTDTQYF.

This clonotype was found many times. The junction and the germline gene differ at one end; a read error may be behind it. This chain joins TRBV4-1 and TRBJ2-3; either TRBD1 or TRBD2 may fit D (5 bases each). CDR3 length: 13 amino acids. Germline assignment: CDR1 MGHRA and CDR2 YSYEKL. In DNA, the CDR3 is TGCGCCAGCAGCGAAGAGGGGCAGGGAACGCAGTATTTT. Translation gives CASSEEGQGTQYF.

The chain uses TRBV7-2 and TRBJ2-3; 9 nucleotides line up with TRBD2. The J call may be mistaken, given a closer DNA end match to TRBJ2-1. The CDR3 covers 15 residues. Per germline, CDR1 SGHTA and CDR2 FQGNSA. The CDR3 spells CASSYIAGVGSEQFF. CDR3 coding DNA: TGTGCCAGCAGCTATATAGCGGGAGTGGGTTCGGAGCAGTTCTTC.

Many counts were recorded for this clonotype. The chain links TRBV6-2 or TRBV6-3 to TRBJ2-7, with 8 bases aligning to TRBD1. There are 14 residues in the CDR3. Germline CDR1 MNHEY, CDR2 SVGEGT. The ends lost 6 bases at V and 1 base at J; junction bases unmatched: 5. CDR3 in DNA: TGTGCCAGCAGGGGGACAGGAGGTTCCTACGAGCAGTACTTC. This translates into CASRGTGGSYEQYF.

This rearrangement joins TRBV15 to TRBJ2-1; the D gene is possibly TRBD1 (6 bases). The J call may be in error: the DNA end matches TRBJ2-5 better. CDR3 length: 15 residues. Germline lookup yields CDR1 LNHNV and CDR2 YYDKDF (reference sequence). The DNA of the CDR3 is TGTGCCACCAGCAGGGACTTCAGGGGCTTGGAGACCCAGTACTTC. Translating gives CATSRDFRGLETQYF.

As concerns this clonotype: Its ends do not fully match the called genes, so a read error is possible. This chain links TRBV6-1 with TRBJ2-3; D possibly corresponds to TRBD2 (5 bases). The germline CDR1 and CDR2 sequences are MNHNS and SASEGT. This CDR3 contains 14 residues. The CDR3 DNA reads as TGTACCAGCAGCCCGGGGTGGAACAAAGATACGCAGTATTTT. This gives the protein CTSSPGWNKDTQYF.

This clonotype came up a few times. The chain employs TRBV15 and TRBJ2-6; D is unclear. The CDR3 totals 16 residues. Looked up from germline, CDR1 is LNHNV and CDR2 is YYDKDF (reference sequence). Trimming left V 3 bases short and J 4 bases short, with 13 bases between. The CDR3 loop reads CATSRTVRAGANVLTF. The DNA for the CDR3 is TGTGCCACCAGCAGGACGGTCCGGGCGGGGGCCAACGTCCTGACTTTC.

Judged by abundance, this clonotype is medium-sized. V is TRBV6-1 and J is TRBJ1-1; possibly TRBD1 for D (6 bases). The CDR3 loop spans 13 amino acids. V was trimmed by 6 bases and J by 4 bases, leaving 12 bases between them. The germline V gene encodes CDR1 MNHNS and CDR2 SASEGT. Here the CDR3 DNA reads TGTGCCAGCAGACTCAGGGGCGGCACTGAAGCTTTCTTT. It is translated as CASRLRGGTEAFF.

The chain employs TRBV12-3 or TRBV12-4 and TRBJ2-1; D ambiguous. The CDR3 runs to 13 residues. Trimming took 4 bases from V and 4 from J, leaving 8 bases between them. CDR3 residues: CASSWEGYNEQFF. The CDR3 region has the DNA TGTGCCAGCAGTTGGGAAGGGTACAATGAGCAGTTCTTC.

This clonotype was observed many times. This chain uses TRBV12-3 or TRBV12-4 with TRBJ2-5; a possible D gene is TRBD1 (6 bases). The CDR3 loop spans 13 amino acids. V lost 6 bases, J lost 2 bases, and 10 bases lay in between. The CDR3 loop reads CASRRTEQETQYF. The CDR3 DNA reads as TGTGCCAGCAGGCGGACAGAGCAAGAGACCCAGTACTTC.

The CDR3 DNA reads as TGCAGTGCCCAAACAGGGTACTACGAGCAGTACTTC. It is translated as CSAQTGYYEQYF. The chain uses TRBV20-1 and TRBJ2-7; possible D gene TRBD1, 6 bases. Looked up from germline, CDR1 is DFQATT and CDR2 is SNEGSKA (reference sequence). V lost 6 bases and J 3 bases, leaving 12 bases between the germline ends. The CDR3 runs to 12 residues.

A word on this clonotype: Relative to the germline gene, one junction end is altered; a read error may explain this. The chain joins TRBV6-1 to TRBJ2-1; TRBD2 agrees at 7 bases. This CDR3 region has 13 residues. Germline assignment: CDR1 MNHNS and CDR2 SASEGT. CDR3 protein: CASSGGTSGEQFF. The DNA for the CDR3 is TGTGCCAGCAGTGGAGGGACCAGCGGGGAGCAGTTTTTC.

This clonotype was found a few times. The rearrangement links TRBV7-6 to TRBJ1-6, with D hard to call. CDR1 is SGHVS and CDR2 is FNYEAQ in the germline V gene. The CDR3 has 13 amino acids. V was shortened by 0 bases and J by 12 bases, with 9 bases between the two germline ends. CDR3 DNA: TGTGCCAGCAGCTTAGCAGGGCGTAAACCCCTCCACTTT. Residues: CASSLAGRKPLHF.

By share, this clonotype ranks as medium-sized (0.01 to 0.1%). The chain joins TRBV6-1 to TRBJ2-5; possibly TRBD2 for D (6 bases). The germline V gene has CDR1 MNHNS and CDR2 SASEGT. CDR3 length: 17 amino acids. Trimming left V 0 bases short and J 11 bases short, with 25 bases between. CDR3: CASSEAPVVLPRREQYF. The CDR3 DNA is TGTGCCAGCAGTGAAGCCCCCGTGGTCCTCCCACGTCGGGAGCAGTACTTC.

This clonotype is large. The chain has TRBV27 and TRBJ2-1, with 7 bases lining up with TRBD2. CDR1 MNHEY and CDR2 SMNVEV come from the germline V gene (reference sequence). This CDR3 region has 15 residues. V lost 0 bases to trimming and J lost 7 bases; unmatched junction nucleotides: 6. CDR3: CASSLSGFGGNEQFF. The CDR3 DNA sequence: TGTGCCAGCAGTTTATCGGGGTTCGGGGGGAATGAGCAGTTCTTC.

This clonotype was counted ten times or more. V is TRBV6-1 and J is TRBJ2-7; no clear D. V dropped 6 bases and J dropped 1 base, with 10 bases sitting between them. The germline gives CDR1 MNHNS, CDR2 SASEGT. This CDR3 has 13 residues. CDR3 DNA sequence: TGTGCCAGCAGGGCGTTCGGGTCCTACGAGCAGTACTTC. It translates to CASRAFGSYEQYF.

In its sample, this clonotype was seen once. This chain links TRBV6-1 with TRBJ2-3; D is perhaps TRBD2 (5 bases). Gene TRBJ2-7 matches the end of the DNA better, so the J call may be wrong. Per germline, CDR1 MNHNS and CDR2 SASEGT. The CDR3 is made up of 15 amino acids. The CDR3 region has the DNA TGTGCCAGCAGTCCGAGGGTAGGGCCCACAAATACGCAGTACTTC. Translating gives CASSPRVGPTNTQYF.

This clonotype is classed as medium-sized. The chain links TRBV6-1 to TRBJ2-5; TRBD1 might be the D (7 bases). The J call is in doubt because the DNA end fits TRBJ2-7 better. The CDR3 length is 15 residues. Germline V gene lookup returns CDR1 MNHNS and CDR2 SASEGT. CDR3 loop: CASSERWQGGHEQYF. The DNA of the CDR3 is TGTGCCAGCAGTGAACGGTGGCAGGGGGGCCACGAGCAGTACTTC.

This chain joins TRBV6-1 and TRBJ2-3; 8 bases line up with TRBD1. This CDR3 contains 15 residues. Germline V gene sequence: CDR1 MNHNS, CDR2 SASEGT. J lost 11 bases, V lost 7 bases, and 17 bases had no gene match. As DNA, the CDR3 is TGTGCCAGCAACAGGGGGGTCAGAGCCAAAAACATGCAGTATTTT. Translating gives CASNRGVRAKNMQYF.

This clonotype is medium-sized in the sample. The rearrangement uses TRBV6-1 and TRBJ2-2; TRBD1 or TRBD2 may be the D gene (5 bases each). Germline assignment: CDR1 MNHNS and CDR2 SASEGT. The CDR3 loop spans 15 amino acids. The germline V and J ends were trimmed by 7 bases and 4 bases, with 16 bases remaining between them. This chain's CDR3 is CASKEEPGSTGELFF. The CDR3 nucleotides are TGTGCCAGCAAGGAGGAACCAGGGTCCACCGGGGAGCTGTTTTTT.

Notes on this clonotype: A read error may produce the germline difference seen at one junction end. The chain couples TRBV6-1 to TRBJ2-5; no definite D call. Per germline, CDR1 MNHNS and CDR2 SASEGT. The CDR3 runs to 14 residues. In DNA, the CDR3 is TGTGCGGGCAACGGTGGCCGTGACCCAGAGACCCAGTACTTT. Encoded protein: CAGNGGRDPETQYF.

J is TRBJ2-1 and V is TRBV6-1; D might be TRBD1 (5 bases). CDR3 length equals 15 residues. Germline V gene lookup returns CDR1 MNHNS and CDR2 SASEGT. The V end lost 5 bases, the J end lost 5 bases, and 16 bases lay between the germline ends. The CDR3 DNA follows: TGTGCCAGCAGTACGAGACAGAGACCAAACAATGAGCAGTTCTTC. Its protein is CASSTRQRPNNEQFF.

A note on this clonotype: The junction shows a germline mismatch at one end, possibly a read error. The chain couples TRBV27 to TRBJ2-3; TRBD2 is a possible D gene (7 bases). The CDR3 extends over 13 amino acids. CDR1 is MNHEY, CDR2 SMNVEV, per germline (reference sequence). CDR3: CARKGGGADTQYF. In DNA form, the CDR3 reads TGTGCCAGGAAGGGGGGGGGTGCAGATACGCAGTACTTT.